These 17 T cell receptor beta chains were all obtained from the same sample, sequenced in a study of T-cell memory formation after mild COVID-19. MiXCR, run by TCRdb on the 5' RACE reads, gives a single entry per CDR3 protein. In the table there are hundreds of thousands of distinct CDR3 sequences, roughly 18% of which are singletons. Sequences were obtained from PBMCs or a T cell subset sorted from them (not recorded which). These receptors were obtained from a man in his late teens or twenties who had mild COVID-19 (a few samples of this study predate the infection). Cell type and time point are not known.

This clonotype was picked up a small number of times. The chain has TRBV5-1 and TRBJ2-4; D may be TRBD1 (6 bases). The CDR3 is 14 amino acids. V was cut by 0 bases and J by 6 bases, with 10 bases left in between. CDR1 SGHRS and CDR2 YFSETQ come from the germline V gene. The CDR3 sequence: CASSLAGAGNIQYF. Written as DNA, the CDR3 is TGCGCCAGCAGCTTGGCAGGGGCTGGAAACATTCAGTACTTC.

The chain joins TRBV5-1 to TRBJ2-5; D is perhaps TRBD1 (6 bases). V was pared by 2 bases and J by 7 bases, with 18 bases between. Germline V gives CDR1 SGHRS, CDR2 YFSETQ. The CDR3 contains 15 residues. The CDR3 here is CASSFTTGDRRTQYF. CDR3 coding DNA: TGCGCCAGCAGCTTCACGACAGGCGATAGGAGGACCCAGTACTTC.

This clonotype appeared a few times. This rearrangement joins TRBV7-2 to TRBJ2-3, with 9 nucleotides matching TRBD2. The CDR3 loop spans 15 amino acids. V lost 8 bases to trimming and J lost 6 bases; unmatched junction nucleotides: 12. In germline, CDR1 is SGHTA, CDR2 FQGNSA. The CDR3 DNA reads TGTGCCAGCGCCGCCCTAGCGGGGCGCCGGGATACGCAGTATTTT. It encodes CASAALAGRRDTQYF.

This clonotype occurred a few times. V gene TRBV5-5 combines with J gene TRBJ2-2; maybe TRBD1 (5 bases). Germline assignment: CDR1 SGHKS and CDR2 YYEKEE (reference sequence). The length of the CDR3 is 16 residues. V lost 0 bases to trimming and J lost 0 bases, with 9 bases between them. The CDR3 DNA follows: TGTGCCAGCAGCTTGGCAGGGATCGCGAACACCGGGGAGCTGTTTTTT. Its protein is CASSLAGIANTGELFF.

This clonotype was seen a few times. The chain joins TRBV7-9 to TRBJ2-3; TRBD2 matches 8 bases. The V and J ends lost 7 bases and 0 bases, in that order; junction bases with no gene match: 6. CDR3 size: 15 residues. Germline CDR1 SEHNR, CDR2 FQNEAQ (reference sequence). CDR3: CASNLAGRSTDTQYF. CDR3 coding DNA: TGTGCCAGCAATTTAGCGGGGCGCAGCACAGATACGCAGTATTTT.

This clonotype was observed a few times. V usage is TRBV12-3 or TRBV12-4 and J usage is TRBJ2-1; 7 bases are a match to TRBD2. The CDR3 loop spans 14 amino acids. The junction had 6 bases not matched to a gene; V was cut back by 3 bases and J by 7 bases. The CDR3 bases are TGTGCCAGCAGTTTCCCAAGCGGGGCAAATGAGCAGTTCTTC. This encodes CASSFPSGANEQFF.

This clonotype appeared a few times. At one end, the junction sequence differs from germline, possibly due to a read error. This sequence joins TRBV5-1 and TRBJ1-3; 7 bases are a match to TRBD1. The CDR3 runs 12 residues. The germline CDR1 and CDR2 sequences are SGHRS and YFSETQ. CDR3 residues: CASSFDRAPAFF. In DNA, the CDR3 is TGCGCCAGCAGCTTCGACAGGGCTCCGGCCTTTTTT.

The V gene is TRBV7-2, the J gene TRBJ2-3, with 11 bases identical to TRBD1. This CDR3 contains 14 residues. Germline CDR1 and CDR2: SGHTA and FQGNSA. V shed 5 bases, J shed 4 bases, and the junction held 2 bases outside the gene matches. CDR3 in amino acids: CASSTGQGADTQYF. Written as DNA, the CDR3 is TGTGCCAGCAGCACGGGACAGGGGGCAGATACGCAGTATTTT.

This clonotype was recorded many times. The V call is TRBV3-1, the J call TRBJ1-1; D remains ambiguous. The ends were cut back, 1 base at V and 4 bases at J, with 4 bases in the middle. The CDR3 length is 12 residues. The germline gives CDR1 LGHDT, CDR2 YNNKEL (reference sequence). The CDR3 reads CASSQVGTEAFF. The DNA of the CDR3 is TGTGCCAGCAGCCAAGTAGGCACTGAAGCTTTCTTT.

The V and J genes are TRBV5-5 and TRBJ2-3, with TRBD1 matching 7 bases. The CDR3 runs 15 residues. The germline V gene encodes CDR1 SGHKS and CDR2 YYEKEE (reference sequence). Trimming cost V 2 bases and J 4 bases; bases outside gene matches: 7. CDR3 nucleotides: TGTGCCAGCAGCTTCCGGGACAGCCACCCAGATACGCAGTATTTT. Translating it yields CASSFRDSHPDTQYF.

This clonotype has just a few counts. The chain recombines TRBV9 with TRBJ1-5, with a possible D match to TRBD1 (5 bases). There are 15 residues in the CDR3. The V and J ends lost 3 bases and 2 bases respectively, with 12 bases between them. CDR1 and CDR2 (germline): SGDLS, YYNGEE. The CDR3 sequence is CASSALGGGNQPQHF. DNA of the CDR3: TGTGCCAGCAGCGCCCTCGGGGGAGGCAATCAGCCCCAGCATTTT.

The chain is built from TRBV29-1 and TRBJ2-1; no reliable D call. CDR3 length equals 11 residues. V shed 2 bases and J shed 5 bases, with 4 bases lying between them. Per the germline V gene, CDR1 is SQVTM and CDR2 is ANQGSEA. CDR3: CSVERNNEQFF. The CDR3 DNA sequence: TGCAGCGTTGAACGAAACAATGAGCAGTTCTTC.

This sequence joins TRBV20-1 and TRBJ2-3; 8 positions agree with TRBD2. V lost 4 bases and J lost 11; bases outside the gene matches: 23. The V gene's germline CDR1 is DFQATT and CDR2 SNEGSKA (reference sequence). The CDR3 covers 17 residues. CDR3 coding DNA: TGCAGTGCTACCCGTGCTGGCGGGGGGACCCACCCCATCGGGCAGTATTTT. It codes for CSATRAGGGTHPIGQYF.

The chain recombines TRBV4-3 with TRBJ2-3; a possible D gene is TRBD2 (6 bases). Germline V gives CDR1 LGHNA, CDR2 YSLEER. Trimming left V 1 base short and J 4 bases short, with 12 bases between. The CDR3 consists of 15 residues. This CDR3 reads CASSQVGGAADTQYF. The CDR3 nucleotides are TGCGCCAGCAGCCAAGTAGGAGGGGCGGCAGATACGCAGTATTTT.

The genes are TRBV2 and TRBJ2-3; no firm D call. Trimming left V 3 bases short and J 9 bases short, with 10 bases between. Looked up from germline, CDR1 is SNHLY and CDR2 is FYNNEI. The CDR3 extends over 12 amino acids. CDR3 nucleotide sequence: TGTGCCAGCAGTGAGGGTTTGGGAACGCAGTATTTT. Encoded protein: CASSEGLGTQYF.

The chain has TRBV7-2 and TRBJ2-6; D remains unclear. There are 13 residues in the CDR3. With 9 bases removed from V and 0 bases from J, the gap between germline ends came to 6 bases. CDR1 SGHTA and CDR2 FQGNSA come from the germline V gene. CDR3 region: CASDPSGANVLTF. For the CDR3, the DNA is TGTGCCAGTGATCCCTCTGGGGCCAACGTCCTGACTTTC.

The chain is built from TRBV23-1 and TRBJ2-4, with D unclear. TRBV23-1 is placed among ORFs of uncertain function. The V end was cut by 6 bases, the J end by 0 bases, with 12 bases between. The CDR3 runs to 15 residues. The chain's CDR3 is CASRALMLAKNIQYF. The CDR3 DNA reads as TGCGCCAGCAGGGCCCTTATGCTAGCCAAAAACATTCAGTACTTC.